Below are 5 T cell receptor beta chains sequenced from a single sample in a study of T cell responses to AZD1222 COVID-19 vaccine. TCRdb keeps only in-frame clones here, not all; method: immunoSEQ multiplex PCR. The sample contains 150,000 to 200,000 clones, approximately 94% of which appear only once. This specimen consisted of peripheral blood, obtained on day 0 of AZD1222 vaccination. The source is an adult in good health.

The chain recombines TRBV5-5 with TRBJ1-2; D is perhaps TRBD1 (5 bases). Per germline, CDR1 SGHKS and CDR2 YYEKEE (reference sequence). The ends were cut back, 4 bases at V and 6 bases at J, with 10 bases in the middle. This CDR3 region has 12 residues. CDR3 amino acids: CASSGTGDGYTF. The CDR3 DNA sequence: TGTGCCAGCAGCGGAACAGGAGATGGCTACACCTTC.

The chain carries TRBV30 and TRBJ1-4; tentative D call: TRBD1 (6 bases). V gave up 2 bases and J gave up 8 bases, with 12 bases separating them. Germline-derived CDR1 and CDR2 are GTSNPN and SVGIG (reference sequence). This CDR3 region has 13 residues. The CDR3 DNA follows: TGTGCCTGGAGTCCTTACAGGGACGAAAAACTGTTTTTT. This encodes CAWSPYRDEKLFF. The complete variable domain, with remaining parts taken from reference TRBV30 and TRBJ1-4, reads SQTIHQWPATLVQPVGSPLSLECTVEGTSNPNLYWYRQAAGRGLQLLFYSVGIGQISSEVPQNLSASRPQDRQFILSSKKLLLSDSGFYLCAWSPYRDEKLFFGSGTQLSVL.

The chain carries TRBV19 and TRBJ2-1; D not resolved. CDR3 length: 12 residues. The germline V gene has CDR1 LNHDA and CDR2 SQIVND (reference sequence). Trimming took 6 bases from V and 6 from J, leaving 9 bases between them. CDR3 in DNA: TGTGCCAGTAGCGGTCCGGGCAATGAGCAGTTCTTC. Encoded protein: CASSGPGNEQFF.

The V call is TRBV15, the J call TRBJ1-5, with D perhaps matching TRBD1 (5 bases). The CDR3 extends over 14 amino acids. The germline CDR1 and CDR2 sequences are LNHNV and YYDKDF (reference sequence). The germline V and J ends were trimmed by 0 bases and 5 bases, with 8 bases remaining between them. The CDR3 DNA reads TGTGCCACCAGCAGAGACTGGGGGGATCAGCCCCAGCATTTT. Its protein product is CATSRDWGDQPQHF. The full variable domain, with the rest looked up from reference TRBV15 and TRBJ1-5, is DAMVIQNPRYQVTQFGKPVTLSCSQTLNHNVMYWYQQKSSQAPKLLFHYYDKDFNNEADTPDNFQSRRPNTSFCFLDIRSPGLGDTAMYLCATSRDWGDQPQHFGDGTRLSIL.

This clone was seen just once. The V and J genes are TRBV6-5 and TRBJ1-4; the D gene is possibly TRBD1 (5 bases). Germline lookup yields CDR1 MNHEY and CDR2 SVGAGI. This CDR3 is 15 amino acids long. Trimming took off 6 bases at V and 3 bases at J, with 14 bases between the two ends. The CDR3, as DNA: TGTGCCAGCAGCCCCGGGGGTCTCCCTAATGAAAAACTGTTTTTT. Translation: CASSPGGLPNEKLFF.